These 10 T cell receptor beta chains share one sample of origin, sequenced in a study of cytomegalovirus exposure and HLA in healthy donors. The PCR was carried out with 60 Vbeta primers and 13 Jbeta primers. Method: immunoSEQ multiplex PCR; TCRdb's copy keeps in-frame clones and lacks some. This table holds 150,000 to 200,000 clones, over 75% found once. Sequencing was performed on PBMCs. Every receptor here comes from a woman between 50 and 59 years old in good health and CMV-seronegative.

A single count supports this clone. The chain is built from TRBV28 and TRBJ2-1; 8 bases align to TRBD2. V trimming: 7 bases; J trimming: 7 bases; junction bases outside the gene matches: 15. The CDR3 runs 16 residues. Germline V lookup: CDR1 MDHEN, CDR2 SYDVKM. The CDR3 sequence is CASTPSPGLGENEQFF. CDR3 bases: TGTGCCAGCACCCCGTCCCCGGGACTAGGGGAAAATGAGCAGTTCTTC.

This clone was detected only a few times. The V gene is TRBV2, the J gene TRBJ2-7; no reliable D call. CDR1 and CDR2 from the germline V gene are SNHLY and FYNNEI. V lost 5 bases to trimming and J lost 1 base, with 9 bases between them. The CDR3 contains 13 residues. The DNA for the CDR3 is TGTGCCAGCAGTCTGCGGCTTTCCTACGAGCAGTACTTC. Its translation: CASSLRLSYEQYF.

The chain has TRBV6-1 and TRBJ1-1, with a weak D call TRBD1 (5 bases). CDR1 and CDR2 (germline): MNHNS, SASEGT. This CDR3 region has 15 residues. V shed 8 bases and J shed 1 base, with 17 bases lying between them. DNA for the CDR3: TGTGCCAGCCGCCTTTTTGGGGCCCAGAACACTGAAGCTTTCTTT. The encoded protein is CASRLFGAQNTEAFF.

Here the CDR3 DNA reads TGTGCCAGCAGCGCCGAGCGGAGCTCTGGAAACACCATATATTTT. Protein sequence: CASSAERSSGNTIYF. The V gene is TRBV9, the J gene TRBJ1-3; D not certain. V was trimmed by 3 bases and J by 0 bases, leaving 10 bases between them. The CDR3 has 15 amino acids. Germline loops: CDR1 SGDLS, CDR2 YYNGEE.

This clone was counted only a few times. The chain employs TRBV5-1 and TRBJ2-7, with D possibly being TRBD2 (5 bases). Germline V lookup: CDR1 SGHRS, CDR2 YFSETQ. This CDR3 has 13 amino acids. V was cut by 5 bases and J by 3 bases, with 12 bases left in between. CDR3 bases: TGCGCCAGCAGAAGCCCCGGGATCTACGAGCAGTACTTC. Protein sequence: CASRSPGIYEQYF.

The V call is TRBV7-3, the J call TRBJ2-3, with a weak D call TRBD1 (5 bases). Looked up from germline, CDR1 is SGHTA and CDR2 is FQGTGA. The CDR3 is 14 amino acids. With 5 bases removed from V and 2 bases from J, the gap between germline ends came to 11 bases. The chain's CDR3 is CASSRTGATDTQYF. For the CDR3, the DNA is TGTGCCAGCAGCCGTACAGGAGCCACAGATACGCAGTATTTT.

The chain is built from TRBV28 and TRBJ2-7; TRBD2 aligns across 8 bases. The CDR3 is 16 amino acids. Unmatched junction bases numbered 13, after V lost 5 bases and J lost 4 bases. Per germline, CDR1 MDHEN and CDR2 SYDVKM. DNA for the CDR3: TGTGCCAGCAGTCCCGCGACTAGCGCAGGCTCTTACGAGCAGTACTTC. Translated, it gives CASSPATSAGSYEQYF.

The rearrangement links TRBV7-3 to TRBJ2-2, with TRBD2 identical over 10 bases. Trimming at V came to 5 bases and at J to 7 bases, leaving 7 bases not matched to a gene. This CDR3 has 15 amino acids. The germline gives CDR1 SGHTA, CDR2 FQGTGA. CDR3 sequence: CASSLAGTSVGELFF. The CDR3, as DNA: TGTGCCAGCAGCCTGGCCGGGACTAGCGTCGGGGAGCTGTTTTTT.

In DNA form, the CDR3 reads TGTGCCAGCAGCTTTGGACAGGGGAGAGCAGCTTTCTTT. Protein: CASSFGQGRAAFF. This chain joins TRBV28 and TRBJ1-1; TRBD1 agrees at 9 bases. CDR1 and CDR2 from the germline V gene are MDHEN and SYDVKM. The CDR3 loop spans 13 amino acids. The V gene end was trimmed by 6 bases and the J gene end by 10 bases; junction bases not matched to a gene: 9.

The CDR3, as DNA: TGTGCCAGCAGCCCCGCACTTGCGGGAGATGGGTCCTACGAGCAGTACTTC. Its protein is CASSPALAGDGSYEQYF. The chain has TRBV5-4 and TRBJ2-7; 7 positions agree with TRBD2. J lost 1 base, V lost 4 bases, and 14 bases had no gene match. The length of the CDR3 is 17 residues. Germline V CDR1 and CDR2: SGHNT, YYREEE (reference sequence). The full variable domain, completed using reference TRBV5-4 and TRBJ2-7, is ETGVTQSPTHLIKTRGQQVTLRCSSQSGHNTVSWYQQALGQGPQFIFQYYREEENGRGNFPPRFSGLQFPNYSSELNVNALELDDSALYLCASSPALAGDGSYEQYFGPGTRLTVT.